This T cell receptor (beta chain) was documented in a study of human thymus T cells. TCRdb's copy holds only in-frame clones and misses some; the assay was immunoSEQ multiplex PCR. The sample carries around 45,000 clones, 95% recorded once. The CDR3 contains 15 residues. V was cut by 0 bases and J by 11 bases, with 17 bases left in between. The germline V gene has CDR1 ENHRY and CDR2 SYGVKD. The V and J genes are TRBV10-3 and TRBJ1-5; D is unclear. The sequenced sample was blood. This TCR came from a girl under three years old with a congenital heart defect but otherwise immunologically healthy. CDR3 loop: CAISESAGNFKAQHF. The CDR3 region has the DNA TGTGCCATCAGTGAGTCGGCGGGGAATTTCAAGGCCCAGCATTTT.